A single sample gave rise to the 30 T cell receptor beta chains below, sequenced in a study of T cells in Graves' hyperthyroidism and ophthalmopathy. It was RNA transcripts that yielded the amplified TCR beta CDR3 regions. An initial round of RT-PCR targeting the TCR CDR3 relied on the HTBI primer set. MiXCR was run by TCRdb on the multiplex PCR reads, yielding one entry per CDR3 protein. The table includes approximately 480,000 distinct CDR3 sequences, more than 20% detected once. The specimen sequenced was blood. The receptors derive from a man aged 18-30 years with Graves' hyperthyroidism.

This clonotype was found a few times. This may be a read error: a much more frequent sequence differs by one nucleotide. The chain couples TRBV19 to TRBJ2-5; 7 bases are a match to TRBD2. CDR1 LNHDA and CDR2 SQIVND come from the germline V gene (reference sequence). The CDR3 has 15 amino acids. CDR3 bases: TGTGCCAGTAGGCCGGCCGGGACTACCGAGGGGACCAAGTACTTC. Its translation is CASRPAGTTEGTKYF.

This clonotype appeared many times. The rearrangement links TRBV4-1 to TRBJ1-2; D gene uncertain. Germline V gene data show CDR1 as MGHRA and CDR2 as YSYEKL. The V end lost 4 bases, the J end lost 6 bases, and 15 bases lay between the germline ends. The CDR3 contains 14 residues. The CDR3 sequence is CASSLQTGSDGYTF. Written as DNA, the CDR3 is TGCGCCAGCAGCCTCCAGACCGGTTCGGATGGCTACACCTTC.

A remark on this clonotype: With a much larger clone just one base away, this may be a read error. The V and J genes are TRBV28 and TRBJ2-2, with D possibly being TRBD1 or TRBD2 (5 bases each). Germline V gene sequence: CDR1 MDHEN, CDR2 SYDVKM. CDR3 length: 15 residues. CDR3: CASSLMGTNTGELCF. The CDR3 region has the DNA TGTGCCAGCAGTTTAATGGGGACGAACACCGGGGAGCTGTGTTTT. The full variable domain, its missing parts supplied by reference TRBV28 and TRBJ2-2, is DVKVTQSSRYLVKRTGEKVFLECVQDMDHENMFWYRQDPGLGLRLIYFSYDVKMKEKGDIPEGYSVSREKKERFSLILESASTNQTSMYLCASSLMGTNTGELCFGEGSRLTVL.

This clonotype was detected many times. The chain combines TRBV27 with TRBJ1-1; TRBD1 aligns across 8 bases. Germline assignment: CDR1 MNHEY and CDR2 SMNVEV (reference sequence). The CDR3 is 14 amino acids. J lost 0 bases, V lost 6 bases, and 3 bases had no gene match. DNA for the CDR3: TGTGCCAGCAGGGAGACAGGGGTGAACACTGAAGCTTTCTTT. It codes for CASRETGVNTEAFF.

V usage is TRBV28 and J usage is TRBJ1-1, with D hard to call. The CDR3 is 14 amino acids. Trimming cost V 4 bases and J 7 bases, with 16 bases left between them. In germline, CDR1 is MDHEN, CDR2 SYDVKM. The CDR3 region has the DNA TGTGCCAGCAGTTCCCCCTCTGGGTCCGATGAAGCTTTCTTT. This gives the protein CASSSPSGSDEAFF.

This clonotype occurred many times. The chain carries TRBV29-1 and TRBJ2-7; 9 bases line up with TRBD1. The J segment lost 5 bases and the V segment lost 6 bases, leaving 5 bases of the junction unmatched. This CDR3 is 12 amino acids long. Germline V gives CDR1 SQVTM, CDR2 ANQGSEA. The CDR3, as DNA: TGCAGCGTCCACAGGGGGCACGACGAGCAGTACTTC. This encodes CSVHRGHDEQYF.

The table lists this clonotype with a count of one. V and J are TRBV6-2 or TRBV6-3 and TRBJ1-1; 7 bases are a match to TRBD1. The CDR3 is 17 residues long. Trimming took 4 bases from V and 1 from J; bases not matched to a gene: 12. CDR1 and CDR2 (germline): MNHEY, SVGEGT. The CDR3 DNA sequence: TGTGCCAGCAGTTCCCGACAGGGCAGGCCTAAGAACACTGAAGCTTTCTTT. As protein: CASSSRQGRPKNTEAFF.

This clonotype was counted at least ten times. Possible read error: a much larger clone is one base away. The CDR3 here is CASSYGGATEAFF. In DNA, the CDR3 is TGTGCCAGCAGTTACGGAGGGGCCACTGAAGCTTTCTTT. The genes are TRBV6-5 and TRBJ1-1, with D possibly being TRBD1 (5 bases). Trimming removed 2 bases from V and 4 bases from J, with 8 bases in between. CDR3 size: 13 residues. Germline assignment: CDR1 MNHEY and CDR2 SVGAGI.

V and J are TRBV4-2 and TRBJ2-7; D is tentatively TRBD1 or TRBD2 (5 bases each). The CDR3 covers 14 residues. The ends were cut back, 3 bases at V and 7 bases at J, with 16 bases in the middle. Germline V CDR1 and CDR2: LGHNA, YNFKEQ. The CDR3 reads CASSQLEGLGEQYF. The DNA for the CDR3 is TGTGCCAGCAGCCAGTTAGAGGGGTTGGGTGAGCAGTACTTC.

The V call is TRBV24-1, the J call TRBJ2-7; D remains unclear. V lost 4 bases and J lost 5, with 11 bases in between. The CDR3 is 13 residues long. Germline CDR1 reads KGHDR; CDR2 reads SFDVKD. The CDR3 region has the DNA TGTGCCACCAGTGAGAAAGGGTGGGACGAGCAGTACTTC. This sequence encodes CATSEKGWDEQYF.

The J gene is TRBJ1-2, the V gene TRBV25-1; D unclear. The germline gives CDR1 MGHDK, CDR2 SYGVNS. V gave up 1 base and J gave up 7 bases, with 10 bases separating them. The CDR3 contains 13 residues. The CDR3 DNA reads as TGTGCCAGCAGTGAATCTTGGATCGGTGGCTACACCTTC. Encoded protein: CASSESWIGGYTF.

This rearrangement joins TRBV27 to TRBJ2-2; TRBD1 matches at 8 bases. The CDR3 has 14 residues. Per the germline V gene, CDR1 is MNHEY and CDR2 is SMNVEV (reference sequence). V shed 4 bases and J 7 bases; nucleotides not matched to a gene: 5. This chain's CDR3 is CASSSEDRVGELFF. The CDR3 bases are TGTGCCAGCAGTTCCGAGGACAGGGTCGGGGAGCTGTTTTTT.

This clonotype was picked up many times. The rearrangement joins TRBV15 to TRBJ1-2; possibly TRBD1 for D (5 bases). The CDR3 contains 12 residues. V lost 0 bases and J lost 7, with 6 bases in between. Germline V gene sequence: CDR1 LNHNV, CDR2 YYDKDF (reference sequence). The CDR3 nucleotides read TGTGCCACCAGCAGAGAGGGGGTTGGCTACACCTTC. This codes for CATSREGVGYTF.

This clonotype was recorded many times. This chain connects TRBV19 to TRBJ1-2; D gene unclear. Trimming took off 4 bases at V and 2 bases at J, with 5 bases between the two ends. The germline CDR1 and CDR2 sequences are LNHDA and SQIVND (reference sequence). The CDR3 runs 12 residues. CDR3 region: CASSTFNYGYTF. The CDR3 DNA sequence: TGTGCCAGTAGTACATTCAACTATGGCTACACCTTC.

The rearrangement uses TRBV6-4 and TRBJ2-3, with TRBD1 matching 8 bases. The CDR3 is made up of 15 amino acids. The trim removed 6 bases at V and 3 bases at J, leaving 8 bases unmatched. Germline-derived CDR1 and CDR2 are MRHNA and SNTAGT. The CDR3 is CASSEGTGETDTQYF. CDR3 DNA sequence: TGTGCCAGCAGCGAAGGGACAGGCGAAACAGATACGCAGTATTTT.

This clonotype has at least ten counts. The gene calls are TRBV28 and TRBJ2-5; weak D call: TRBD2 (6 bases). Germline CDR1 reads MDHEN; CDR2 reads SYDVKM. This CDR3 is 15 amino acids long. Trimming cost V 5 bases and J 1 base, with 14 bases left between them. CDR3 region: CASSPSSSAQETQYF. DNA for the CDR3: TGTGCCAGCAGTCCCTCCTCTAGCGCCCAAGAGACCCAGTACTTC.

This clonotype was seen ten or more times. Here the CDR3 reads CASSLSRGAYEAFF. Written as DNA, the CDR3 is TGTGCCAGCAGTTTATCCCGGGGGGCCTATGAAGCTTTCTTT. The J gene is TRBJ1-1, the V gene TRBV27, with D perhaps matching TRBD1 (6 bases). V was cut by 0 bases and J by 7 bases, with 12 bases left in between. Looked up from germline, CDR1 is MNHEY and CDR2 is SMNVEV (reference sequence). This CDR3 region has 14 residues.

There are many counts of this clonotype. The genes are TRBV30 and TRBJ2-7; 9 nucleotides agree with TRBD1. The ends lost 0 bases at V and 7 bases at J; junction bases unmatched: 4. The germline V gene encodes CDR1 GTSNPN and CDR2 SVGIG (reference sequence). This CDR3 has 13 residues. For the CDR3, the DNA is TGTGCCTGGAGTGTACAGGGGGCGCAGGAGCAGTACTTC. Protein product: CAWSVQGAQEQYF.

Concerning this clonotype itself: It may be a read error: a sequence one base away is much more abundant. The genes are TRBV30 and TRBJ2-2, with 7 positions matching TRBD1. The CDR3 loop spans 14 amino acids. Germline V gene lookup returns CDR1 GTSNPN and CDR2 SVGIG (reference sequence). Losses at the gene ends were 1 base for V and 4 bases for J; bases not matched to a gene: 3. The CDR3 DNA follows: TGTGCCTGGAGTGGACAGGGCGGCACCGGGGAGCTGTTTTTT. Amino acids: CAWSGQGGTGELFF.

V and J are TRBV12-3 or TRBV12-4 and TRBJ2-2; 12 bases fit TRBD2. V gave up 4 bases and J gave up 0 bases; unmatched junction bases: 6. CDR3 length: 18 residues. This CDR3 is CASSSLRTSGANTGELFF. CDR3 DNA sequence: TGTGCCAGCAGTTCTCTACGGACTAGCGGGGCGAACACCGGGGAGCTGTTTTTT.

As to this clonotype: A much larger clone is a single base away; this may be a read error. Here the CDR3 omits its conserved ending phenylalanine or tryptophan, so a read error is the likely source. V and J are TRBV7-2 and TRBJ1-2, with D perhaps matching TRBD1 (5 bases). The germline gives CDR1 SGHTA, CDR2 FQGNSA. The CDR3 is made up of 13 amino acids. V lost 2 bases to trimming and J lost 8 bases, with 12 bases between them. The CDR3 DNA sequence: TGTGCCAGCAGCTTAAGGGCTGAGGGGGGCTACACCTAC. As protein: CASSLRAEGGYTY.

This sequence joins TRBV28 and TRBJ2-7; 7 positions match TRBD2. Germline CDR1 is MDHEN and CDR2 is SYDVKM. This CDR3 spans 13 amino acids. J gave up 2 bases and V 10 bases, and 8 bases lay outside the gene matches. The CDR3 loop is CANAPGGTYEQYF. CDR3 DNA sequence: TGTGCCAACGCACCGGGGGGTACCTACGAGCAGTACTTC.

Only one count was recorded for this clonotype. The rearrangement links TRBV13 to TRBJ1-2, with TRBD1 identical over 9 bases. The germline V gene has CDR1 PRHDT and CDR2 FYEKMQ (reference sequence). The CDR3 is 16 amino acids. The trim removed 1 base at V and 4 bases at J, leaving 7 bases unmatched. The CDR3 loop reads CASSLATGTGPYGYTF. The CDR3 DNA is TGTGCCAGCAGCTTAGCCACCGGGACAGGGCCCTATGGCTACACCTTC.

This clonotype was detected many times. The rearrangement uses TRBV6-1 and TRBJ2-2; D ambiguous. CDR3 length: 11 amino acids. CDR1 and CDR2 (germline): MNHNS, SASEGT. V lost 7 bases and J 7 bases, leaving 7 bases between the germline ends. CDR3 nucleotide sequence: TGTGCCAGCAACCAGCTCGGGGAGCTGTTTTTT. Encoded protein: CASNQLGELFF.

This clonotype was found many times. A much larger clonotype is one base distant, so this may be a read error. The gene calls are TRBV12-3 or TRBV12-4 and TRBJ1-2; no clear D gene. Trimming took off 4 bases at V and 0 bases at J, with 12 bases between the two ends. The CDR3 covers 15 residues. The CDR3 DNA reads TGTGCCAGCAGTTCAACGATTAAGGCTAACTATGGCTACACCTTC. It specifies CASSSTIKANYGYTF.

A word on this clonotype: At one end, the junction sequence differs from germline, possibly due to a read error. The genes are TRBV4-1 and TRBJ2-7; 9 bases are a match to TRBD1. The CDR3 has 16 amino acids. Germline V gene sequence: CDR1 MGHRA, CDR2 YSYEKL. The CDR3 DNA sequence: TGCGCCAGCAGCCAAGATCTAGGGACAGGGTCCTCCGAGCAGTACTTC. The encoded protein is CASSQDLGTGSSEQYF.

The gene calls are TRBV15 and TRBJ1-5; D possibly corresponds to TRBD1 (5 bases). Germline-derived CDR1 and CDR2 are LNHNV and YYDKDF (reference sequence). The CDR3 contains 16 residues. V gave up 0 bases and J gave up 4 bases, with 13 bases separating them. Written as DNA, the CDR3 is TGTGCCACCAGCAGAGATTCCCCCAGGGCAAATCAGCCCCAGCATTTT. Its protein is CATSRDSPRANQPQHF.

The V call is TRBV3-1, the J call TRBJ2-7; weak D call: TRBD1 (6 bases). Germline CDR1 LGHDT, CDR2 YNNKEL (reference sequence). Trimming stripped 5 bases from V and 2 bases from J, with 10 bases between. The CDR3 covers 13 residues. The CDR3 bases are TGTGCCAGCAGCTGGCGGACAGCCTACGAGCAGTACTTC. It encodes CASSWRTAYEQYF.

This clonotype was counted only a few times. This sequence joins TRBV2 and TRBJ2-7; possibly TRBD1 or TRBD2 for D (6 bases each). This CDR3 has 11 residues. V lost 11 bases to trimming and J lost 1 base, with 9 bases between them. CDR1 and CDR2 (germline): SNHLY, FYNNEI. The DNA of the CDR3 is TGTGCCGGCGGGACATCCTACGAGCAGTACTTC. Translation gives CAGGTSYEQYF.

This clonotype was counted at least ten times. This chain uses TRBV12-3 or TRBV12-4 with TRBJ1-2, with a weak D call TRBD1 (5 bases). The V end was cut by 0 bases, the J end by 3 bases, with 14 bases between. This CDR3 comprises 16 residues. The CDR3 DNA sequence: TGTGCCAGCAGTTTAGCCTCAGGGTGGAGTGACTATGGCTACACCTTC. Its protein is CASSLASGWSDYGYTF.